The 7 T cell receptor beta chains below all came from one sample that was sequenced in a study of shared clonotypes between healthy human individuals. CD45RO negativity and positive selection for CCR7 defined naive CD8 cells, a population that excluded terminally differentiated effector memory CD45RA+ cells. Sequencing used immunoSEQ multiplex PCR; TCRdb keeps in-frame clones, though not all of them. Of some 2,100,000 clones listed, about 93% were seen once; the top ten hold 1.5% to 2%. Sequenced: naive CD8+ T cells from PBMCs. These receptors were collected from a man aged 18 to 29 in good health. Some clones in this sample may be carry-over from other donors' samples.

The rearrangement links TRBV13 to TRBJ2-7, with D perhaps matching TRBD1 or TRBD2 (5 bases each). CDR1 is PRHDT, CDR2 FYEKMQ, per germline (reference sequence). CDR3 length: 13 residues. Trimming removed 4 bases from V and 3 bases from J, with 10 bases in between. This chain's CDR3 is CASSSGRIYEQYF. CDR3 bases: TGTGCCAGCAGCTCAGGGAGAATCTACGAGCAGTACTTC.

The gene calls are TRBV7-9 and TRBJ1-2, with a tentative D call TRBD1 (6 bases). Germline V lookup: CDR1 SEHNR, CDR2 FQNEAQ (reference sequence). The CDR3 contains 15 residues. The V gene lost 1 base and the J gene lost 4 bases, with 13 bases spanning the gap. The CDR3 nucleotides read TGTGCCAGCAGCTTAGGTCCCGGGACAAGCTATGGCTACACCTTC. This gives the protein CASSLGPGTSYGYTF.

The chain uses TRBV7-2 and TRBJ2-7; maybe TRBD2 (5 bases). The CDR3 loop spans 14 amino acids. CDR1 SGHTA and CDR2 FQGNSA come from the germline V gene. Trimming shortened V by 2 bases and J by 5 bases, and 13 bases separated the two germline ends. The CDR3 DNA reads as TGTGCCAGCAGCTTATTCCCAGGTAGCGACGAGCAGTACTTC. Translating it yields CASSLFPGSDEQYF.

The rearrangement links TRBV7-9 to TRBJ1-2, with 7 bases identical to TRBD1. Unmatched junction bases numbered 7, after V lost 3 bases and J lost 6 bases. Per the germline V gene, CDR1 is SEHNR and CDR2 is FQNEAQ (reference sequence). The CDR3 consists of 14 residues. The CDR3 spells CASSFGGGGDGYTF. CDR3 bases: TGTGCCAGCAGCTTTGGGGGAGGGGGCGATGGCTACACCTTC.

About this clone: The junction differs from germline at one of its ends, possibly a read error. The J gene is TRBJ2-2, the V gene TRBV7-2, with D hard to call. This CDR3 has 12 amino acids. In germline, CDR1 is SGHTA, CDR2 FQGNSA. The CDR3 region is CASSQQSGELFF. The CDR3 DNA sequence: TGCGCCAGCAGCCAGCAATCCGGGGAGCTGTTTTTT. Together with reference TRBV7-2 and TRBJ2-2, the CDR3 gives the full variable domain: GAGVSQSPSNKVTEKGKDVELRCDPISGHTALYWYRQSLGQGLEFLIYFQGNSAPDKSGLPSDRFSAERTGGSVSTLTIQRTQQEDSAVYLCASSQQSGELFFGEGSRLTVL.

Details on this clone: Additional DNA sequences in this sample encode the identical CDR3. CDR3 residues: CASSSDGYEQYF. The CDR3, as DNA: TGTGCCAGCAGTTCGGACGGATACGAGCAGTACTTC. The gene calls are TRBV28 and TRBJ2-7; D not resolved. The germline V and J ends were trimmed by 4 bases and 4 bases, with 8 bases remaining between them. Germline CDR1 is MDHEN and CDR2 is SYDVKM. The CDR3 consists of 12 residues.

This clone was counted a single time. Distinct nucleotide sequences in the sample also encode this CDR3. V is TRBV9 and J is TRBJ2-1; TRBD1 aligns across 8 bases. Germline V gene sequence: CDR1 SGDLS, CDR2 YYNGEE. The J segment lost 4 bases and the V segment lost 0 bases, leaving 0 bases of the junction unmatched. CDR3 size: 14 residues. CDR3 nucleotides: TGTGCCAGCAGCGTAGGACAGGGGTACAATGAGCAGTTCTTC. Protein: CASSVGQGYNEQFF.